This T cell receptor beta chain was recorded in a study of radiotherapy plus CTLA-4 blockade in lung cancer. Germline CDR1 is LGHNA and CDR2 is YSLEER. This CDR3 spans 16 amino acids. The V and J ends lost 0 bases and 0 bases respectively, with 9 bases between them. Using immunoSEQ multiplex PCR, the repertoire was profiled, and TCRdb retains in-frame clones only, with some absent. The sample has 60,000 or so clones, more than 60% seen once. The table lists this clone with a few counts. This TCR was recovered from a human donor with non-small cell lung cancer who had a partial response to radiotherapy plus ipilimumab. The sequenced sample was peripheral blood, obtained from a patient treated with radiotherapy plus ipilimumab. The chain couples TRBV4-3 to TRBJ2-1; no clear D gene. The CDR3 DNA follows: TGCGCCAGCAGCCAAGATGGCGGAAGCTCCTACAATGAGCAGTTCTTC. Translated, it gives CASSQDGGSSYNEQFF.